Listed here are 22 T cell receptor beta chains from one sample, sequenced in a study of T cell repertoires in cytomegalovirus infection. The antigens these receptors bind are not known. TCRdb processed the reads anew with MiXCR; each CDR3 protein has one entry. The table lists 700,000 to 850,000 distinct CDR3 sequences, 32% of them singletons, with 9.5% to 15% in the top ten. Sequences were derived from cultured CD8+ T cells from PBMCs, sampled from culture after CMV antigen stimulation. These receptor sequences come from a human donor in good health (CMV status not recorded). Some clones in this sample may be carry-over from other donors' samples.

For the CDR3, the DNA is TGTGCCAGCAGCTTGGTCCGGGAAAAACGTGAAAAACTGTTTTTT. The encoded protein is CASSLVREKREKLFF. This chain joins TRBV7-8 and TRBJ1-4; D not certain. The CDR3 consists of 15 residues. CDR1 and CDR2 from the germline V gene are SGHVS and FQNEAQ. Trimming took 3 bases from V and 7 from J, leaving 15 bases between them.

This clonotype has just a few counts. J is TRBJ1-1 and V is TRBV10-3, with a weak D call TRBD1 (6 bases). Deletions cut 2 bases from V and 5 bases from J, with 9 bases between. CDR1 is ENHRY, CDR2 SYGVKD, per germline. The CDR3 loop spans 13 amino acids. The CDR3 DNA reads TGTGCCATCAGTGAGGACAGGATGACTGAAGCTTTCTTT. It encodes CAISEDRMTEAFF.

This clonotype has just a few counts. The CDR3 spells CASSLERTLDRYGYTF. CDR3 bases: TGTGCCAGCAGCTTGGAAAGGACACTTGATCGCTATGGCTACACCTTC. V and J are TRBV5-6 and TRBJ1-2; the D gene is possibly TRBD1 (5 bases). Trimming removed 0 bases from V and 4 bases from J, with 16 bases in between. Germline CDR1 reads SGHDT; CDR2 reads YYEEEE. CDR3 size: 16 residues.

The table lists this clonotype with many counts. The V call is TRBV7-3, the J call TRBJ2-3; TRBD2 aligns across 13 bases. CDR3 size: 19 residues. V lost 1 base and J lost 4; bases outside the gene matches: 11. Germline assignment: CDR1 SGHTA and CDR2 FQGTGA. In nucleotides, the CDR3 is TGTGCCAGCAGCTTAAAACCCCTGGGACTAGCGGGGTCGTCAGATACGCAGTATTTT. It codes for CASSLKPLGLAGSSDTQYF.

This clonotype has a handful of counts. J is TRBJ1-1 and V is TRBV10-3; the D gene is possibly TRBD1 (5 bases). This CDR3 has 15 residues. Germline CDR1 ENHRY, CDR2 SYGVKD. V lost 6 bases to trimming and J lost 5 bases, with 19 bases between them. CDR3 bases: TGTGCCATCAGCCACCCGAGGGACGGTGGAACTGAAGCTTTCTTT. It encodes CAISHPRDGGTEAFF.

This clonotype has at least ten counts. J is TRBJ2-7 and V is TRBV19; 9 nucleotides match TRBD1. The CDR3 loop spans 14 amino acids. CDR1 is LNHDA and CDR2 is SQIVND in the germline V gene (reference sequence). J lost 1 base, V lost 6 bases, and 4 bases had no gene match. The chain's CDR3 is CASRETGGSYEQYF. The CDR3 coding sequence is TGTGCCAGTAGGGAGACAGGGGGTTCCTACGAGCAGTACTTC. The whole variable domain, filled in from reference TRBV19 and TRBJ2-7, reads DGGITQSPKYLFRKEGQNVTLSCEQNLNHDAMYWYRQDPGQGLRLIYYSQIVNDFQKGDIAEGYSVSREKKESFPLTVTSAQKNPTAFYLCASRETGGSYEQYFGPGTRLTVT.

This clonotype has a count of ten or more. The genes are TRBV7-2 and TRBJ1-5; D is uncertain. CDR1 SGHTA and CDR2 FQGNSA come from the germline V gene. V was trimmed by 3 bases and J by 0 bases, leaving 15 bases between them. The CDR3 has 17 amino acids. The DNA for the CDR3 is TGTGCCAGCAGCTTTATAAAGTTGGGCCATAGCAATCAGCCCCAGCATTTT. Protein sequence: CASSFIKLGHSNQPQHF.

This clonotype was seen repeatedly, ten times or more. V and J are TRBV7-8 and TRBJ2-7; a possible D gene is TRBD2 (5 bases). CDR1 SGHVS and CDR2 FQNEAQ come from the germline V gene. This CDR3 has 18 residues. V was cut by 0 bases and J by 2 bases, with 20 bases left in between. CDR3: CASSLAGSGVVVAYEQYF. As DNA, the CDR3 is TGTGCCAGCAGCTTAGCGGGCTCCGGGGTTGTGGTAGCCTACGAGCAGTACTTC.

There are a few counts of this clonotype. The chain combines TRBV7-9 with TRBJ2-5; 16 nucleotides agree with TRBD2. CDR3 length: 18 residues. CDR1 is SEHNR, CDR2 FQNEAQ, per germline (reference sequence). V gave up 5 bases and J gave up 1 base; unmatched junction bases: 7. CDR3 loop: CASSLGLAGGIFQETQYF. The CDR3 DNA reads TGTGCCAGCAGCCTGGGACTAGCGGGGGGGATCTTCCAAGAGACCCAGTACTTC. The variable domain in full, with the rest retrieved from reference TRBV7-9 and TRBJ2-5, is DTGVSQNPRHKITKRGQNVTFRCDPISEHNRLYWYRQTLGQGPEFLTYFQNEAQLEKSRLLSDRFSAERPKGSFSTLEIQRTEQGDSAMYLCASSLGLAGGIFQETQYFGPGTRLLVL.

This clonotype was recorded once. The chain uses TRBV4-3 and TRBJ2-3; D is undetermined. In germline, CDR1 is LGHNA, CDR2 YSLEER. This CDR3 region has 14 residues. The germline V and J ends were trimmed by 0 bases and 4 bases, with 8 bases remaining between them. This CDR3 reads CASSQEQIPDTQYF. DNA for the CDR3: TGCGCCAGCAGCCAAGAACAGATTCCAGATACGCAGTATTTT.

The chain is built from TRBV19 and TRBJ2-4; D perhaps matches TRBD1 (5 bases). The CDR3 has 14 amino acids. V lost 6 bases, J lost 6 bases, and 15 bases lay in between. Germline loops: CDR1 LNHDA, CDR2 SQIVND (reference sequence). Written as DNA, the CDR3 is TGTGCCAGTAGCGCACTCCCCCAGGGAAACATTCAGTACTTC. Translated, it gives CASSALPQGNIQYF.

This chain joins TRBV7-6 and TRBJ1-3; D is undetermined. Germline V gene sequence: CDR1 SGHVS, CDR2 FNYEAQ. V gave up 6 bases and J gave up 14 bases, with 20 bases separating them. CDR3 size: 13 residues. CDR3 nucleotide sequence: TGTGCCAGCAGTTCCGAAGGACCGGCTCAGTTATATTTT. Its translation is CASSSEGPAQLYF.

This chain joins TRBV28 and TRBJ2-1; D is possibly TRBD2 (6 bases). Trimming took off 6 bases at V and 5 bases at J, with 14 bases between the two ends. Germline assignment: CDR1 MDHEN and CDR2 SYDVKM. The CDR3 is 14 amino acids. CDR3 in DNA: TGTGCCAGCAGCCCACGATCGGGGGACAATGAGCAGTTCTTC. Translating gives CASSPRSGDNEQFF.

This clonotype came up many times. The chain links TRBV27 to TRBJ1-2; D not resolved. Germline lookup yields CDR1 MNHEY and CDR2 SMNVEV (reference sequence). There are 11 residues in the CDR3. Trimming shortened V by 6 bases and J by 4 bases, and 6 bases separated the two germline ends. Here the CDR3 reads CASRGPYGYTF. For the CDR3, the DNA is TGTGCCAGCAGGGGCCCCTATGGCTACACCTTC.

This clonotype was recorded many times. The J gene is TRBJ1-1, the V gene TRBV7-9; no clear D. With 6 bases removed from V and 0 bases from J, the gap between germline ends came to 17 bases. CDR3 length equals 16 residues. The germline gives CDR1 SEHNR, CDR2 FQNEAQ (reference sequence). The CDR3 protein is CASRGAVAEVNTEAFF. CDR3 in DNA: TGTGCCAGCAGGGGAGCGGTGGCGGAAGTGAACACTGAAGCTTTCTTT.

The V gene is TRBV7-6, the J gene TRBJ2-3; D is unresolved. CDR3 length: 16 residues. Germline V gene data show CDR1 as SGHVS and CDR2 as FNYEAQ. The germline V and J ends were trimmed by 4 bases and 0 bases, with 14 bases remaining between them. CDR3 nucleotide sequence: TGTGCCAGCAGCTCCACGGTAGGAGCTAGCACAGATACGCAGTATTTT. Protein sequence: CASSSTVGASTDTQYF.

Turning to this clonotype: At one end, the junction sequence differs from germline, possibly due to a read error. The rearrangement joins TRBV7-3 to TRBJ1-5; 7 bases map to TRBD1. This CDR3 spans 17 amino acids. Per the germline V gene, CDR1 is SGHTA and CDR2 is FQGTGA. As DNA, the CDR3 is TGTGCCCGCAGCTTAACCAGCAGGGCAGGGGGGAATCAGCCCCAGCATTTT. This encodes CARSLTSRAGGNQPQHF.

The genes are TRBV12-3 or TRBV12-4 and TRBJ2-1; D not certain. The closer fit of TRBJ2-7 to the DNA end suggests the J call may be wrong. The CDR3 has 13 amino acids. The chain's CDR3 is CASSFSSYNEQYF. In DNA form, the CDR3 reads TGTGCCAGCAGTTTTTCCAGTTACAATGAGCAGTACTTC.

The V call is TRBV9, the J call TRBJ2-1; D possibly matches TRBD1 or TRBD2 (5 bases each). Per germline, CDR1 SGDLS and CDR2 YYNGEE. Trimming cost V 3 bases and J 6 bases, with 16 bases left between them. The CDR3 runs 15 residues. CDR3: CASSEPLRGRNEQFF. The CDR3 region has the DNA TGTGCCAGCAGCGAGCCCCTCCGGGGACGCAATGAGCAGTTCTTC.

The chain is built from TRBV6-2 or TRBV6-3 and TRBJ2-1; D may be TRBD2 (5 bases). Germline lookup yields CDR1 MNHEY and CDR2 SVGEGT. The CDR3 runs 13 residues. Trimming left V 2 bases short and J 7 bases short, with 9 bases between. CDR3 sequence reads: CASSYVSGNEQFF. The CDR3 DNA follows: TGTGCCAGCAGTTACGTCTCGGGGAATGAGCAGTTCTTC.

This clonotype was recorded a few times. V is TRBV15 and J is TRBJ2-7, with D perhaps TRBD2 (5 bases). V dropped 0 bases and J dropped 2 bases, with 14 bases sitting between them. The CDR3 is 16 amino acids. Germline V CDR1 and CDR2: LNHNV, YYDKDF (reference sequence). Here the CDR3 DNA reads TGTGCCACCAGCAGAGAACGGGCTAGCCGGGCCTACGAGCAGTACTTC. Amino acids: CATSRERASRAYEQYF.

A remark on this clonotype: Sequence at one end of the junction differs from germline and may be a read error. The chain employs TRBV6-6 and TRBJ2-2; a possible D gene is TRBD1 (5 bases). The CDR3 sequence is 15 residues long. The germline V gene encodes CDR1 MNHNY and CDR2 SVGAGI (reference sequence). Here the CDR3 reads CVSSDFDSNTGELFF. The CDR3, as DNA: TGTGTCAGCAGTGATTTTGACAGCAACACCGGGGAGCTGTTTTTT.